These 4 T cell receptor beta chains originate from one sample sequenced in a study of Ad26.COV2.S vaccination and SARS-CoV-2 variants. Sample treatment: over 15 received Ad26.COV2.S at low or high dose, single or two shots; about 5 received placebo; per-sample allocation not given. The samples were gathered on day 63 after the first injection of vaccine or placebo. The table came from immunoSEQ multiplex PCR; TCRdb's copy has only in-frame clones and leaves some out. The data hold approximately 460,000 clones, with 80% to 90% observed a single time. The sample was peripheral blood, taken in a trial of Ad26.COV2.S vaccine versus placebo. Source of these receptors: a person aged 18-65 years who received the Ad26.COV2.S COVID-19 vaccine or a placebo.

The chain carries TRBV7-9 and TRBJ2-5; a weak D match, TRBD2 (6 bases). The CDR3 loop spans 14 amino acids. In germline, CDR1 is SEHNR, CDR2 FQNEAQ (reference sequence). V was trimmed by 5 bases and J by 3 bases, leaving 13 bases between them. Here the CDR3 reads CASSPRLVEETQYF. For the CDR3, the DNA is TGTGCCAGCAGCCCCAGACTAGTGGAAGAGACCCAGTACTTC.

The J gene is TRBJ2-5, the V gene TRBV3-1 (or the pseudogene TRBV3-2); a possible D gene is TRBD2 (6 bases). V dropped 10 bases and J dropped 3 bases, with 15 bases sitting between them. Germline lookup yields CDR1 LGHDT and CDR2 YNNKEL (reference sequence). The CDR3 length is 13 residues. CDR3 in DNA: TGTGCCACCTTGGACTACAAAAAAGAGACCCAGTACTTC. Amino acid sequence: CATLDYKKETQYF.

The chain is built from TRBV19 and TRBJ2-7; 7 bases align to TRBD1. The CDR3 contains 16 residues. The germline gives CDR1 LNHDA, CDR2 SQIVND (reference sequence). The V gene end was trimmed by 5 bases and the J gene end by 0 bases; junction bases not matched to a gene: 10. Here the CDR3 reads CASSPKGTAYSYEQYF. The CDR3, as DNA: TGTGCCAGTAGTCCAAAAGGGACAGCGTACTCCTACGAGCAGTACTTC.

The chain carries TRBV2 and TRBJ2-5; 9 nucleotides align to TRBD1. V shed 4 bases and J 0 bases; nucleotides not matched to a gene: 6. The germline gives CDR1 SNHLY, CDR2 FYNNEI. The CDR3 has 16 residues. CDR3 coding DNA: TGTGCCAGCAGTGTGGACAGGGGAATGTACCAAGAGACCCAGTACTTC. Protein product: CASSVDRGMYQETQYF.